Each of the 9 T cell receptor beta chains below was sequenced from the same sample in a study of PD-1 blockade in classical Hodgkin lymphoma. Only in-frame clones appear in the TCRdb table, and some are missing; sequencing was by immunoSEQ multiplex PCR. The data show approximately 5,000 clones, roughly 70% seen once. With no exception, relapse followed autologous stem cell transplantation in all patients, and brentuximab vedotin exposure varied. The specimen comprised peripheral blood mononuclear cells (PBMCs), sampled before the second cycle of nivolumab. The source of these receptors is a human donor with classical Hodgkin lymphoma.

This clone has only a few counts. J is TRBJ2-1 and V is TRBV11-2; D is uncertain. This CDR3 spans 12 amino acids. V lost 5 bases and J 2 bases, leaving 4 bases between the germline ends. CDR1 and CDR2 (germline): SGHAT, FQNNGV. The CDR3 nucleotides are TGTGCCAGCAGCCGGACCTACAATGAGCAGTTCTTC. Its translation is CASSRTYNEQFF.

The genes are TRBV9 and TRBJ2-1, with D possibly being TRBD2 (6 bases). V dropped 0 bases and J dropped 12 bases, with 19 bases sitting between them. The CDR3 runs to 15 residues. Per germline, CDR1 SGDLS and CDR2 YYNGEE. In DNA, the CDR3 is TGTGCCAGCAGCGTAGATCTTGCGGGGCAGTACAGGCAGTTCTTC. The encoded protein is CASSVDLAGQYRQFF.

The chain recombines TRBV7-9 with TRBJ2-4, with 8 bases that match TRBD2. This CDR3 has 16 amino acids. CDR1 and CDR2 from the germline V gene are SEHNR and FQNEAQ (reference sequence). The junction had 5 bases not matched to a gene; V was cut back by 4 bases and J by 0 bases. The chain's CDR3 is CASSSTSVLAKNIQYF. CDR3 nucleotide sequence: TGTGCCAGCAGCTCGACTAGCGTACTAGCCAAAAACATTCAGTACTTC. Supplemented by reference TRBV7-9 and TRBJ2-4, the full variable domain reads DTGVSQNPRHKITKRGQNVTFRCDPISEHNRLYWYRQTLGQGPEFLTYFQNEAQLEKSRLLSDRFSAERPKGSFSTLEIQRTEQGDSAMYLCASSSTSVLAKNIQYFGAGTRLSVL.

The gene calls are TRBV2 and TRBJ1-2, with 8 positions matching TRBD1. This CDR3 is 14 amino acids long. V gave up 4 bases and J gave up 5 bases; unmatched junction bases: 6. Germline values: CDR1 SNHLY, CDR2 FYNNEI. CDR3 residues: CASSGTGSGYGYTF. CDR3 bases: TGTGCCAGCAGTGGGACAGGGTCGGGGTATGGCTACACCTTC.

This chain joins TRBV29-1 and TRBJ1-1; D may be TRBD1 (6 bases). The CDR3 length is 14 residues. V dropped 6 bases and J dropped 1 base, with 15 bases sitting between them. CDR1 is SQVTM, CDR2 ANQGSEA, per germline. CDR3 region: CSVAGGRGNTEAFF. The CDR3 region has the DNA TGCAGCGTGGCCGGCGGCAGGGGGAACACTGAAGCTTTCTTT.

V gene TRBV19 combines with J gene TRBJ2-5; TRBD2 matches 10 bases. The germline V gene has CDR1 LNHDA and CDR2 SQIVND (reference sequence). This CDR3 is 15 amino acids long. V gave up 6 bases and J gave up 0 bases; unmatched junction bases: 4. In DNA, the CDR3 is TGTGCCAGTAGGAGGACTAGCGGAAACCAAGAGACCCAGTACTTC. This gives the protein CASRRTSGNQETQYF. Full variable domain (missing parts from reference TRBV19 and TRBJ2-5): DGGITQSPKYLFRKEGQNVTLSCEQNLNHDAMYWYRQDPGQGLRLIYYSQIVNDFQKGDIAEGYSVSREKKESFPLTVTSAQKNPTAFYLCASRRTSGNQETQYFGPGTRLLVL.

This clone has only a few counts. The chain is built from TRBV10-3 and TRBJ1-1; TRBD1 might be the D (5 bases). V lost 7 bases to trimming and J lost 3 bases, with 18 bases between them. The CDR3 runs 15 residues. Looked up from germline, CDR1 is ENHRY and CDR2 is SYGVKD. The CDR3 DNA follows: TGTGCCATCAAAGTGTCGGTCATACAGGACACTGAAGCTTTCTTT. It translates to CAIKVSVIQDTEAFF.

V is TRBV7-9 and J is TRBJ2-5; TRBD2 matches at 10 bases. Trimming cost V 6 bases and J 4 bases; bases outside gene matches: 11. Germline CDR1 and CDR2: SEHNR and FQNEAQ (reference sequence). The CDR3 extends over 16 amino acids. This CDR3 is CASSTGLAMSRETQYF. For the CDR3, the DNA is TGTGCCAGCAGTACGGGACTAGCGATGTCAAGAGAGACCCAGTACTTC.

The V gene is TRBV6-5, the J gene TRBJ2-6; no reliable D call. V was cut by 6 bases and J by 0 bases, with 6 bases left in between. This CDR3 contains 14 residues. CDR1 is MNHEY and CDR2 is SVGAGI in the germline V gene. The CDR3 region has the DNA TGTGCCAGCAGCCCATACTCTGGGGCCAACGTCCTGACTTTC. Protein: CASSPYSGANVLTF.